This T cell receptor (beta chain) is from a study of radiotherapy plus CTLA-4 blockade in lung cancer. General study findings and limits: In blood, TCR clones derived from the tumor expanded after radiotherapy plus ipilimumab. The best prediction of response reportedly came from early blood T cell clone dynamics, with interferon-beta.

Participants had chemo-refractory metastatic non-small-cell lung cancer and were treated with focal radiation plus ipilimumab CTLA-4 blockade. The repertoire was sequenced with immunoSEQ multiplex PCR; TCRdb's copy has only in-frame clones and lacks some. The sample holds more than 30,000 clones, less than 75% seen once. The CDR3 runs to 16 residues. V shed 3 bases and J shed 4 bases, with 19 bases lying between them. Germline CDR1 is SGHNT and CDR2 is YYREEE (reference sequence). On this clone itself: Its specificity is unknown.

The input for sequencing was peripheral blood, taken from a patient treated with radiotherapy plus ipilimumab. This receptor was obtained from a human donor with non-small cell lung cancer who had stable disease on radiotherapy plus ipilimumab. V and J are TRBV5-4 and TRBJ1-2; TRBD1 might be the D (6 bases). CDR3 in amino acids: CASSSPIVGGGYGYTF. The CDR3, as DNA: TGTGCCAGCAGCTCGCCGATCGTGGGGGGCGGCTATGGCTACACCTTC.